The TCR beta chain described here comes from a study of vaccination effects on CD4 cells after COVID-19. Study-level results: Convalescent patients were scarce, and early post-infection timepoints were absent.

The CDR3 contains 15 residues. V dropped 1 base and J dropped 5 bases, with 9 bases sitting between them. Germline V gene lookup returns CDR1 SEHNR and CDR2 FQNEAQ (reference sequence). Antigen-specific CD4+ T cell clonotypes were called by their expansion after viral peptide-pool culture in ViraFEST. Culture lasted roughly 9 days before CD4+ T cell isolation. Recipients of the vaccine had no prior SARS-CoV-2 infection and negative nucleocapsid antibodies. A density of about 2 million PBMC per well was used; these cells were cultured with about 10 IU/ml IL-2 and about 9.4 ug/ml peptides. A half-volume exchange with IL-2 medium occurred on days 3 and 7. As regards this clone: Its antigen is not identified.

TCRdb's table, derived via immunoSEQ multiplex PCR, lists solely in-frame clones and lacks some. Of about 43,000 clones in the sample, roughly 79% were seen once. The sample in question was CD4+ T cells from PBMCs cultured with SARS-CoV-2 spike peptides, obtained before COVID-19 vaccination. This rearrangement joins TRBV7-9 to TRBJ1-6; no clear D gene. The sequence was collected from a human donor who received a COVID-19 vaccine. DNA for the CDR3: TGTGCCAGCAGCTTAGAGGGTTCGAATAATTCACCCCTCCACTTT. This gives the protein CASSLEGSNNSPLHF.